This TCR beta chain was identified in a study of cytomegalovirus exposure and HLA in healthy donors. Study results and limitations: A further, later analysis showed that HLA-associated TCR beta chains (compared with equally common others) were more clonally expanded. A few of the chains that were CMV-associated were confirmed in vitro to be specific for CMV antigens. For cytomegalovirus status, the classifier reportedly gave diagnoses with high specificity and sensitivity. Analysis was carried out at a later point, and it linked a missense DCLRE1C variant to TCR beta V- and J-gene trimming.

The germline gives CDR1 LGHNA, CDR2 YSLEER. With 4 bases clipped from V and 4 bases from J, the junction kept 7 bases outside the gene matches. CDR3 length: 15 residues. Primers for the PCR totalled 60 Vbeta and 13 Jbeta. Assay used: immunoSEQ multiplex PCR; TCRdb lists only in-frame clones, some missing. In the table there are about 160,000 clones, approximately 78% of which are singletons. Remarks on this clone: As yet, its antigen is unknown.

V and J are TRBV4-3 and TRBJ1-1; 9 bases align to TRBD1. The receptor comes from a male donor in good health and CMV-seropositive. The sequenced sample consisted of PBMCs. DNA of the CDR3: TGCGCCAGCAGCCGACGGACAGGGGTTAGCACTGAAGCTTTCTTT. It is translated as CASSRRTGVSTEAFF.